These 8 T cell receptor beta chains share one sample of origin, sequenced in a study of blood T cell repertoires in COVID-19. Only in-frame clones appear in the TCRdb table, and some are missing; sequencing was by immunoSEQ multiplex PCR. The sample has 85,000 to 100,000 clones, roughly 86% seen once. Sequenced: peripheral blood. The source of these receptors is a woman aged 60-70 years in a cohort sampled during active or convalescent COVID-19.

The chain combines TRBV7-2 with TRBJ1-2; tentative D call: TRBD1 (6 bases). V lost 4 bases, J lost 6 bases, and 12 bases lay in between. The CDR3 totals 13 residues. The germline CDR1 and CDR2 sequences are SGHTA and FQGNSA. The CDR3 here is CASSSFQGNGYTF. The DNA for the CDR3 is TGTGCCAGCAGCTCGTTTCAGGGGAATGGCTACACCTTC.

This chain joins TRBV19 and TRBJ2-7; a possible D gene is TRBD1 (6 bases). Per the germline V gene, CDR1 is LNHDA and CDR2 is SQIVND (reference sequence). V was shortened by 1 base and J by 5 bases, with 12 bases between the two germline ends. CDR3 length equals 14 residues. CDR3: CASSIGDTGDEQYF. The CDR3 DNA sequence: TGTGCCAGTAGTATAGGGGACACCGGGGACGAGCAGTACTTC. The whole variable domain, remainder taken from reference TRBV19 and TRBJ2-7, is DGGITQSPKYLFRKEGQNVTLSCEQNLNHDAMYWYRQDPGQGLRLIYYSQIVNDFQKGDIAEGYSVSREKKESFPLTVTSAQKNPTAFYLCASSIGDTGDEQYFGPGTRLTVT.

The chain uses TRBV9 and TRBJ2-1, with TRBD1 as a possible D gene (5 bases). The CDR3 totals 16 residues. Germline values: CDR1 SGDLS, CDR2 YYNGEE. V was cut by 2 bases and J by 0 bases, with 12 bases left in between. This CDR3 is CASSVGLEASYNEQFF. The CDR3 nucleotides read TGTGCCAGCAGCGTGGGGCTAGAAGCCTCCTACAATGAGCAGTTCTTC.

The CDR3 nucleotides are TGTGCCAGCTCACCCGGGACAGCCCGAGGGAATTCACCCCTCCACTTT. Protein: CASSPGTARGNSPLHF. The chain employs TRBV18 and TRBJ1-6; the match to TRBD1 covers 7 bases. This CDR3 is 16 amino acids long. The ends lost 3 bases at V and 7 bases at J; junction bases unmatched: 9. Germline V CDR1 and CDR2: KGHSH, LQKENI.

This sequence joins TRBV18 and TRBJ2-5; 7 nucleotides line up with TRBD1. J was trimmed by 1 base and V by 3 bases; bases with no gene match: 8. The CDR3 covers 16 residues. The germline gives CDR1 KGHSH, CDR2 LQKENI. As DNA, the CDR3 is TGTGCCAGCTCACCCCTCCCGACAGGGCCCCAAGAGACCCAGTACTTC. This sequence encodes CASSPLPTGPQETQYF.

The rearrangement uses TRBV5-8 and TRBJ1-1, with TRBD1 as a possible D gene (6 bases). V lost 0 bases to trimming and J lost 1 base, with 7 bases between them. CDR1 is SGHTS, CDR2 YDEGEE, per germline. There are 14 residues in the CDR3. For the CDR3, the DNA is TGTGCCAGCAGCTTGGAGGGGGAGAACACTGAAGCTTTCTTT. Translation gives CASSLEGENTEAFF.

This clone occurred once. Other DNA sequences in this sample translate to the same CDR3. This sequence joins TRBV7-9 and TRBJ2-1, with TRBD1 identical over 10 bases. The germline CDR1 and CDR2 sequences are SEHNR and FQNEAQ (reference sequence). This CDR3 has 15 amino acids. V shed 5 bases, J shed 4 bases, and the junction held 5 bases outside the gene matches. In DNA, the CDR3 is TGTGCCAGCAGCCCAAAGGGACAGGGGTACAATGAGCAGTTCTTC. Its protein product is CASSPKGQGYNEQFF.

CDR3 coding DNA: TGTGCCAGCAGTTTTAGCGGGGAGGCCAAAAACATTCAGTACTTC. This encodes CASSFSGEAKNIQYF. V gene TRBV7-8 combines with J gene TRBJ2-4, with 8 bases that match TRBD2. Germline V gene sequence: CDR1 SGHVS, CDR2 FQNEAQ. With 6 bases clipped from V and 1 base from J, the junction kept 5 bases outside the gene matches. This CDR3 spans 15 amino acids.